This entry lists 27 T cell receptor beta chains sequenced from one sample in a study of blood T cell repertoires in COVID-19. Using immunoSEQ multiplex PCR, the repertoire was profiled, and TCRdb retains in-frame clones only, with some absent. The table includes 100,000 to 150,000 clones, roughly 74% detected once. Sequenced input: peripheral blood. The source is an elderly man with COVID-19, enrolled during active disease.

The chain recombines TRBV6-1 with TRBJ2-1; D perhaps matches TRBD2 (5 bases). This CDR3 region has 11 residues. The V and J ends lost 8 bases and 15 bases respectively, with 17 bases between them. Per the germline V gene, CDR1 is MNHNS and CDR2 is SASEGT. The CDR3 region has the DNA TGTGCCAGCTCTCATGGAACTAGGTGGTTCTTC. It encodes CASSHGTRWFF.

The CDR3 is CSARGTGEQFF. The CDR3 bases are TGCAGTGCTAGAGGAACTGGTGAGCAGTTCTTC. The chain carries TRBV20-1 and TRBJ2-1; D is undetermined. With 1 base removed from V and 9 bases from J, the gap between germline ends came to 7 bases. The CDR3 totals 11 residues. Germline V lookup: CDR1 DFQATT, CDR2 SNEGSKA (reference sequence).

This chain joins TRBV9 and TRBJ2-7; weak D call: TRBD2 (6 bases). V was trimmed by 2 bases and J by 3 bases, leaving 9 bases between them. Germline-derived CDR1 and CDR2 are SGDLS and YYNGEE. The CDR3 is 13 amino acids. CDR3 residues: CASSVGGSYEQYF. The CDR3 nucleotides are TGTGCCAGCAGCGTGGGAGGCAGCTACGAGCAGTACTTC. The complete variable domain, with remaining parts taken from reference TRBV9 and TRBJ2-7, reads DSGVTQTPKHLITATGQRVTLRCSPRSGDLSVYWYQQSLDQGLQFLIQYYNGEERAKGNILERFSAQQFPDLHSELNLSSLELGDSALYFCASSVGGSYEQYFGPGTRLTVT.

V is TRBV5-1 and J is TRBJ1-4, with 7 bases that match TRBD1. This CDR3 comprises 16 residues. Germline V gene lookup returns CDR1 SGHRS and CDR2 YFSETQ. V shed 5 bases and J 0 bases; nucleotides not matched to a gene: 7. The chain's CDR3 is CASSRRTGATNEKLFF. The CDR3 coding sequence is TGCGCCAGCAGTCGTCGAACAGGGGCAACTAATGAAAAACTGTTTTTT.

The chain uses TRBV3-1 (or the pseudogene TRBV3-2) and TRBJ2-1; the match to TRBD2 covers 11 bases. This CDR3 has 16 residues. Germline V lookup: CDR1 LGHDT, CDR2 YNNKEL (reference sequence). The J segment lost 3 bases and the V segment lost 6 bases, leaving 7 bases of the junction unmatched. CDR3 nucleotide sequence: TGTGCCAGCAGTCGACTAGCGGGACTAAGCTACAATGAGCAGTTCTTC. Protein: CASSRLAGLSYNEQFF.

V gene TRBV2 combines with J gene TRBJ2-3; 11 bases fit TRBD2. J lost 4 bases, V lost 5 bases, and 5 bases had no gene match. Per the germline V gene, CDR1 is SNHLY and CDR2 is FYNNEI. This CDR3 is built from 15 residues. The CDR3 here is CASSRTSGLADTQYF. The CDR3 DNA follows: TGTGCCAGCAGTCGGACTAGCGGGCTTGCAGATACGCAGTATTTT.

A few counts support this clone. Other DNA sequences within the sample encode an identical CDR3. The chain recombines TRBV5-1 with TRBJ2-5, with 11 positions matching TRBD1. CDR3 size: 16 residues. CDR1 is SGHRS and CDR2 is YFSETQ in the germline V gene. Trimming at V came to 4 bases and at J to 2 bases, leaving 7 bases not matched to a gene. The CDR3 spells CASSPGTGGYQETQYF. DNA for the CDR3: TGCGCCAGCAGCCCCGGGACAGGGGGTTATCAAGAGACCCAGTACTTC.

This clone was counted a few times. This chain joins TRBV4-1 and TRBJ2-2, with 11 bases that match TRBD2. This CDR3 contains 19 residues. Unmatched junction bases numbered 11, after V lost 4 bases and J lost 1 base. In germline, CDR1 is MGHRA, CDR2 YSYEKL. CDR3 protein: CASSRKIGLAGGNTGELFF. CDR3 in DNA: TGCGCCAGCAGCCGCAAGATTGGGCTAGCGGGAGGGAACACCGGGGAGCTGTTTTTT.

The chain uses TRBV19 and TRBJ2-7; D remains unclear. The CDR3 consists of 11 residues. Germline assignment: CDR1 LNHDA and CDR2 SQIVND (reference sequence). The germline V and J ends were trimmed by 3 bases and 4 bases, with 4 bases remaining between them. Here the CDR3 DNA reads TGTGCCAGTAGTATCGGGTACGAGCAGTACTTC. This codes for CASSIGYEQYF.

This clone was found a few times. This chain uses TRBV28 with TRBJ1-1; perhaps TRBD1 as D (5 bases). Germline lookup yields CDR1 MDHEN and CDR2 SYDVKM. The CDR3 has 14 amino acids. The germline V and J ends were trimmed by 9 bases and 4 bases, with 18 bases remaining between them. The CDR3: CASPTGGEVTEAFF. CDR3 sequence (DNA): TGTGCCAGTCCTACAGGAGGGGAGGTCACTGAAGCTTTCTTT.

The chain links TRBV5-1 to TRBJ2-7; D ambiguous. The CDR3 length is 17 residues. The germline V and J ends were trimmed by 0 bases and 0 bases, with 16 bases remaining between them. Germline V gene data show CDR1 as SGHRS and CDR2 as YFSETQ. The CDR3 DNA is TGCGCCAGCAGCTTGGCCACTGGTACCCTGAGCTCCTACGAGCAGTACTTC. This gives the protein CASSLATGTLSSYEQYF. Full variable domain (remainder filled in from reference TRBV5-1 and TRBJ2-7): KAGVTQTPRYLIKTRGQQVTLSCSPISGHRSVSWYQQTPGQGLQFLFEYFSETQRNKGNFPGRFSGRQFSNSRSEMNVSTLELGDSALYLCASSLATGTLSSYEQYFGPGTRLTVT.

The rearrangement uses TRBV18 and TRBJ2-2, with 11 bases identical to TRBD1. Germline assignment: CDR1 KGHSH and CDR2 LQKENI. The CDR3 has 16 residues. V lost 8 bases and J lost 3; bases outside the gene matches: 8. CDR3 nucleotides: TGTGCCAGCAGCTGGACAGGGGGCAAGGACACCGGGGAGCTGTTTTTT. Translation gives CASSWTGGKDTGELFF.

The J gene is TRBJ2-7, the V gene TRBV7-6, with 7 bases fitting TRBD2. Unmatched junction bases numbered 11, after V lost 1 base and J lost 2 bases. Germline V gene sequence: CDR1 SGHVS, CDR2 FNYEAQ. The CDR3 extends over 17 amino acids. DNA for the CDR3: TGTGCCAGCAGCTTAGGGCCCACTGCGGGAGCCGCCTACGAGCAGTACTTC. It yields the protein CASSLGPTAGAAYEQYF.

The chain is built from TRBV27 and TRBJ1-2; 7 bases agree with TRBD1. CDR1 and CDR2 (germline): MNHEY, SMNVEV (reference sequence). The CDR3 is 12 amino acids. Germline trimming cut 11 bases from V and 4 bases from J; bases unmatched to any gene: 7. This CDR3 is CAGTGAVYGYTF. The CDR3 nucleotides are TGTGCCGGTACAGGGGCGGTCTATGGCTACACCTTC.

The CDR3, as DNA: TGTGCCAGCAGCCAAGACACTTGGTACAATGAGCAGTTCTTC. Translating it yields CASSQDTWYNEQFF. The rearrangement links TRBV14 to TRBJ2-1; D is undetermined. CDR1 and CDR2 from the germline V gene are SGHDN and FVKESK. The CDR3 has 14 amino acids. The V and J ends lost 0 bases and 4 bases respectively, with 7 bases between them.

The chain is built from TRBV3-1 (or the pseudogene TRBV3-2) and TRBJ1-1; weak D call: TRBD1 (5 bases). Germline V gene sequence: CDR1 LGHDT, CDR2 YNNKEL (reference sequence). The CDR3 extends over 14 amino acids. V was clipped by 6 bases and J by 5 bases, with 16 bases between them. The CDR3 region is CASRPADRGTEAFF. In DNA form, the CDR3 reads TGTGCCAGCAGACCTGCTGATAGGGGAACTGAAGCTTTCTTT.

V and J are TRBV5-6 and TRBJ2-7; 8 nucleotides line up with TRBD1. The CDR3 length is 14 residues. Looked up from germline, CDR1 is SGHDT and CDR2 is YYEEEE. V lost 4 bases and J lost 3; bases outside the gene matches: 6. For the CDR3, the DNA is TGTGCCAGCAGCACGTGGACAGGGAACTACGAGCAGTACTTC. Translating it yields CASSTWTGNYEQYF.

The chain links TRBV28 to TRBJ1-4; the match to TRBD1 covers 10 bases. CDR1 is MDHEN, CDR2 SYDVKM, per germline. The V segment lost 7 bases and the J segment 7 bases; nucleotides outside the gene matches: 18. The length of the CDR3 is 18 residues. The DNA of the CDR3 is TGTGCCAGCAAAAATCCCCGGGACAGGGGCAAGTTAGGTGAAAAACTGTTTTTT. It is translated as CASKNPRDRGKLGEKLFF.

The chain joins TRBV28 to TRBJ2-7; D may be TRBD1 (6 bases). Germline values: CDR1 MDHEN, CDR2 SYDVKM. The ends were cut back, 7 bases at V and 6 bases at J, with 13 bases in the middle. This CDR3 has 12 amino acids. The DNA for the CDR3 is TGTGCCAGCAACCCCGGACAGTCCGAGCAGTACTTC. Translated, it gives CASNPGQSEQYF.

The V and J genes are TRBV28 and TRBJ1-2, with D uncertain. V was clipped by 6 bases and J by 4 bases, with 18 bases between them. Germline CDR1 MDHEN, CDR2 SYDVKM. This CDR3 has 15 amino acids. In nucleotides, the CDR3 is TGTGCCAGCAGCTTGGTCGGGGAGCGGGCCTATGGCTACACCTTC. It is translated as CASSLVGERAYGYTF.

The chain carries TRBV7-8 and TRBJ2-1, with TRBD2 matching 8 bases. Germline lookup yields CDR1 SGHVS and CDR2 FQNEAQ. J gave up 14 bases and V 5 bases, and 8 bases lay outside the gene matches. The CDR3 sequence is 12 residues long. CDR3 protein: CASSLQAGGKFF. The CDR3, as DNA: TGTGCCAGCAGCCTTCAGGCGGGGGGCAAGTTCTTC.

The chain has TRBV5-1 and TRBJ2-5, with D hard to call. The germline V gene has CDR1 SGHRS and CDR2 YFSETQ. The length of the CDR3 is 16 residues. The germline V and J ends were trimmed by 4 bases and 1 base, with 17 bases remaining between them. CDR3 bases: TGCGCCAGCAGCCGATCCGCCGGTCGTCTCCAAGAGACCCAGTACTTC. This encodes CASSRSAGRLQETQYF.

The rearrangement links TRBV2 to TRBJ2-7; D is unclear. V was clipped by 8 bases and J by 3 bases, with 8 bases between them. Germline V CDR1 and CDR2: SNHLY, FYNNEI. The CDR3 runs to 11 residues. CDR3 residues: CASGPNYEQYF. In DNA, the CDR3 is TGTGCCAGCGGGCCAAACTACGAGCAGTACTTC.

This clone was observed a few times. The chain links TRBV19 to TRBJ2-5; 8 bases are a match to TRBD2. With 4 bases clipped from V and 1 base from J, the junction kept 11 bases outside the gene matches. The CDR3 totals 17 residues. Germline loops: CDR1 LNHDA, CDR2 SQIVND (reference sequence). In DNA form, the CDR3 reads TGTGCCAGTAGTAAATTCCGGAGCAGCGGGGGCCAAGAGACCCAGTACTTC. As protein: CASSKFRSSGGQETQYF.

The rearrangement joins TRBV9 to TRBJ1-6; tentatively, D is TRBD1 (6 bases). This CDR3 is built from 14 residues. Germline CDR1 SGDLS, CDR2 YYNGEE. V lost 0 bases, J lost 7 bases, and 8 bases lay in between. The CDR3 sequence is CASSVGQGNSPLHF. CDR3 in DNA: TGTGCCAGCAGCGTAGGGCAGGGGAATTCACCCCTCCACTTT.

The rearrangement uses TRBV10-3 and TRBJ2-4; 8 bases are shared with TRBD1. V lost 6 bases to trimming and J lost 4 bases; unmatched junction nucleotides: 5. Germline loops: CDR1 ENHRY, CDR2 SYGVKD. The CDR3 extends over 14 amino acids. The DNA of the CDR3 is TGTGCCATCAGCAGGGGGCCTCCTAAAAACATTCAGTACTTC. Its translation: CAISRGPPKNIQYF.

This sequence joins TRBV11-2 and TRBJ1-6, with 9 bases that match TRBD1. The CDR3 sequence is 19 residues long. Germline values: CDR1 SGHAT, CDR2 FQNNGV. J lost 6 bases, V lost 2 bases, and 14 bases had no gene match. The CDR3 DNA is TGTGCCAGCAGCTTACACGGACAGGGGAGGTCCTGGTCTAATTCACCCCTCCACTTT. Its translation is CASSLHGQGRSWSNSPLHF.